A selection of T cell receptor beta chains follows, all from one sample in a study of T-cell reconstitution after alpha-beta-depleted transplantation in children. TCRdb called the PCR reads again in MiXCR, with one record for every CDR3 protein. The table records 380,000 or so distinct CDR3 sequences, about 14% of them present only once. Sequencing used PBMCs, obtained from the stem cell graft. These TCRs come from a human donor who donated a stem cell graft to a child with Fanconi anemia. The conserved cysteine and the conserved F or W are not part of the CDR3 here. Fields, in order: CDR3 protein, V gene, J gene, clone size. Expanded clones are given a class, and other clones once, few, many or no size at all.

ASSLSRTLETQY	TRBV28	TRBJ2-5	many
SAALGGGGLWSNQPQH	TRBV20-1	TRBJ1-5	few
ASSLTAGNTEAF	TRBV7-9	TRBJ1-1	few
SATRQSSDTEAF	TRBV20-1	TRBJ1-1	NA
ASSRKTGTTSVIGF	TRBV6-2/TRBV6-3	TRBJ1-1	few
ASSQGTGGSTDTQY	TRBV5-1	TRBJ2-3	many
ASSPSSTSGGADTQY	TRBV27	TRBJ2-3	many
ASSLVTGKETQY	TRBV7-9	TRBJ2-5	many
ASSFRTGGINQPQH	TRBV12-3/TRBV12-4	TRBJ1-5	many
ASSLGGGGQYTEAF	TRBV7-2	TRBJ1-1	NA
AISDKNYGYT	TRBV10-3	TRBJ1-2	few
SAWDRVYEQY	TRBV20-1	TRBJ2-7	NA
ASSEIGNTQY	TRBV7-9	TRBJ2-4	NA
ASGTESGNTIY	TRBV12-5	TRBJ1-3	many
ASSSRGGGHEQY	TRBV5-1	TRBJ2-7	NA
SVEARRGGGYEQY	TRBV29-1	TRBJ2-7	NA
ASSLWGGRDTQY	TRBV12-3/TRBV12-4	TRBJ2-3	NA
ATSETSGEGVSSTDTQY	TRBV15	TRBJ2-3	few
ASSEYSRGFPTNTEAF	TRBV25-1	TRBJ1-1	NA
ASSLATGGTKNTEAF	TRBV7-8	TRBJ1-1	NA
ASSPPTYNEQF	TRBV14	TRBJ2-1	NA
SARALHGQGIEDYGYT	TRBV20-1	TRBJ1-2	many
ASSYSFLNTEAF	TRBV6-5	TRBJ1-1	NA
AWSPRTASGANVLT	TRBV30	TRBJ2-6	NA
ASTPTGTLPGDTEAF	TRBV12-3/TRBV12-4	TRBJ1-1	few
SARDPTASSGNTIY	TRBV20-1	TRBJ1-3	NA
ASSYSTEVEAF	TRBV6-2/TRBV6-3	TRBJ1-1	few
SASLGQGLTGELF	TRBV20-1	TRBJ2-2	many
ASSHQGLATQY	TRBV14	TRBJ2-5	NA
ASSLGSGTISGGELF	TRBV5-1	TRBJ2-2	few
ASSPTFERDTQY	TRBV18	TRBJ2-3	NA
SALDANNEKLF	TRBV29-1	TRBJ1-4	few
AWIGTGYTGELF	TRBV30	TRBJ2-2	NA
ATSRLLWGEQF	TRBV15	TRBJ2-1	many
ASSLGSAGGEKLF	TRBV5-1	TRBJ1-4	few
ASSFNPAGSQETQY	TRBV7-6	TRBJ2-5	NA
ASLTDEQF	TRBV9	TRBJ2-1	few
AISESNPKGTGELF	TRBV10-3	TRBJ2-2	many
ASSLAVAGREAF	TRBV5-1	TRBJ1-1	NA
ASSQTGTSFETQY	TRBV3-1	TRBJ2-5	many
ASSLDPGGKTEAF	TRBV5-1	TRBJ1-1	NA
ASQGTDTDTQY	TRBV6-2/TRBV6-3	TRBJ2-3	many
SAREPGSGGYGYT	TRBV20-1	TRBJ1-2	NA
ASSRSGRGAGYGYT	TRBV3-1	TRBJ1-2	few
ASSPLGRGSSYNEQF	TRBV4-3	TRBJ2-1	few
ATSRDHLGVLT	TRBV15	TRBJ2-6	NA
ASSLRDNTGELF	TRBV5-5	TRBJ2-2	many
ASSLGTSGAHTGELF	TRBV7-9	TRBJ2-2	few
ASSFESVSSYEQY	TRBV5-1	TRBJ2-7	many
ATSRDGTGAYNEQF	TRBV15	TRBJ2-1	NA
SAPAIEGGGYT	TRBV20-1	TRBJ1-2	many
ASSLDDPSYGYT	TRBV5-1	TRBJ1-2	NA
ASSQAGHPVGTEAF	TRBV3-1	TRBJ1-1	NA
ASSAGGAPSYNEQF	TRBV9	TRBJ2-1	many